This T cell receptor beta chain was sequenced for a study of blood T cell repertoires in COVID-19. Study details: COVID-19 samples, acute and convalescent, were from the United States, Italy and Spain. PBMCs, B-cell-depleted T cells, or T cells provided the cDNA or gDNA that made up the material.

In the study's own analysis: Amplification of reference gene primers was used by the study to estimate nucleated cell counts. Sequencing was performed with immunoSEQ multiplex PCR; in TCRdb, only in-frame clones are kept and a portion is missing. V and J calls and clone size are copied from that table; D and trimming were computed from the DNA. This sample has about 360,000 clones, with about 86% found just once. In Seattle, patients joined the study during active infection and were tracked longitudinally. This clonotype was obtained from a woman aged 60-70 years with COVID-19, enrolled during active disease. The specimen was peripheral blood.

CDR3 DNA: TGCGCCAGCAGTGAGTCTGCTAGTCCCGAGCAGTACTTC. Amino acids: CASSESASPEQYF. The chain combines TRBV10-1 with TRBJ2-7, with D unclear. The CDR3 is 13 residues long. Trimming took off 0 bases at V and 6 bases at J, with 9 bases between the two ends. CDR1 and CDR2 (germline): WNHNN, SYGVQD (reference sequence).